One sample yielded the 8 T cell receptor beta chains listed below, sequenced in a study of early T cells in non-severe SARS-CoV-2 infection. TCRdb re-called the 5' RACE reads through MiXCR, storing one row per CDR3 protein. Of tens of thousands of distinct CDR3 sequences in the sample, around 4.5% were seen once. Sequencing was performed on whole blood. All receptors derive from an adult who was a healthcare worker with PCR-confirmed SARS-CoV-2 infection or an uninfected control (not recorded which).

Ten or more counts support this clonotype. CDR3: CASSRDRSNEKLFF. The DNA for the CDR3 is TGTGCCAGCTCACGCGACAGGAGTAATGAAAAACTGTTTTTT. J is TRBJ1-4 and V is TRBV18; the D gene is possibly TRBD1 (6 bases). CDR3 length: 14 amino acids. The germline V gene encodes CDR1 KGHSH and CDR2 LQKENI. V lost 4 bases and J lost 4, with 10 bases in between.

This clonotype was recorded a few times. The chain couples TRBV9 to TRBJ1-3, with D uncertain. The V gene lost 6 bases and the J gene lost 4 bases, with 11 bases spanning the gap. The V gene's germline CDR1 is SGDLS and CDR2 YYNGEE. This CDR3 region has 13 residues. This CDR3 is CASNPGTGNTIYF. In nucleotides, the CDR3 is TGTGCCAGCAACCCCGGAACCGGAAACACCATATATTTT.

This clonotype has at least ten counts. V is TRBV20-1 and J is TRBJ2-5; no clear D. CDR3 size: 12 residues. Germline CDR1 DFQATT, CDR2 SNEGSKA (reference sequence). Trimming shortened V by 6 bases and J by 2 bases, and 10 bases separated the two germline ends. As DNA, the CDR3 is TGCAGTGCCTCCCTTGTTCAAGAGACCCAGTACTTC. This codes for CSASLVQETQYF.

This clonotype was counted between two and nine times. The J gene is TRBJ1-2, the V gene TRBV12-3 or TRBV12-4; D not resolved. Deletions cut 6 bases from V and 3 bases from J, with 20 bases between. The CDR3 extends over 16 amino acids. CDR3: CASSPSTVLRHYGYTF. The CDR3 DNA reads TGTGCCAGCAGCCCTTCTACGGTCCTACGGCACTATGGCTACACCTTC.

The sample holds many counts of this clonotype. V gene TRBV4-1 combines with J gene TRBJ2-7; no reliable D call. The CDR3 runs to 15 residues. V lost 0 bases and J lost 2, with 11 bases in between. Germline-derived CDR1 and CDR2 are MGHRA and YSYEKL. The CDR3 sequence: CASSQDWNKPYEQYF. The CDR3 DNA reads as TGCGCCAGCAGCCAAGATTGGAACAAACCCTACGAGCAGTACTTC.

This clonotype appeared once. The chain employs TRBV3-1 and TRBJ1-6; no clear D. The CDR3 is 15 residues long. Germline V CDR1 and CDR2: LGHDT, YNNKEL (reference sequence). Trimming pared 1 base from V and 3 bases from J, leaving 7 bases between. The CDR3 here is CASSQGTDYNSPLHF. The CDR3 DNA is TGTGCCAGCAGCCAAGGGACGGACTATAATTCACCCCTCCACTTT. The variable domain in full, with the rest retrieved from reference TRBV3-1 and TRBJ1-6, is DTAVSQTPKYLVTQMGNDKSIKCEQNLGHDTMYWYKQDSKKFLKIMFSYNNKELIINETVPNRFSPKSPDKAHLNLHINSLELGDSAVYFCASSQGTDYNSPLHFGNGTRLTVT.

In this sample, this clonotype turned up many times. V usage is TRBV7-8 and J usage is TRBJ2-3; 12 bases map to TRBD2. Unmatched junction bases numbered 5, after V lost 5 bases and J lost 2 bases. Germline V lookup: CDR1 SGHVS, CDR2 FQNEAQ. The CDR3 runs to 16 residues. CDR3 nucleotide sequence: TGTGCCAGCAGCGCAACTAGCGGGGGGTCCACAGATACGCAGTATTTT. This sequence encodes CASSATSGGSTDTQYF. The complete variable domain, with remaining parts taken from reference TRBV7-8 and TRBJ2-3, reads GAGVSQSPRYKVAKRGQDVALRCDPISGHVSLFWYQQALGQGPEFLTYFQNEAQLDKSGLPSDRFFAERPEGSVSTLKIQRTQQEDSAVYLCASSATSGGSTDTQYFGPGTRLTVL.

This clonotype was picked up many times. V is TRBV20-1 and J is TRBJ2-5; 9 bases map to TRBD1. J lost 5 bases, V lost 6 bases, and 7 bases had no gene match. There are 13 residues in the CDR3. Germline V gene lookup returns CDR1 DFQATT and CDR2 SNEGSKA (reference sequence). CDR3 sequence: CSAKQGAQETQYF. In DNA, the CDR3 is TGCAGTGCAAAACAGGGGGCGCAGGAGACCCAGTACTTC.